The TCR beta chain described here comes from a study of regulatory T cells in long-lasting Graves disease. Time point indicated: newly diagnosed GD, antithyroid drugs for less than 3 months. RNA isolated from PBMCs was used to make the TCR library. This clonotype was detected ten times or more. The TCR beta library used iRepertoire HTBI primers with Arm-PCR amplification of CDR3. TCRdb reprocessed the multiplex PCR reads via MiXCR and lists one record per CDR3 protein. The profile shows over 350,000 distinct CDR3 sequences, 14% to 15% of them singletons. CDR3 length equals 13 residues. CDR1 KGHSH and CDR2 LQKENI come from the germline V gene. V was clipped by 1 base and J by 2 bases, with 5 bases between them. These data also formed part of another study, on T cells in Graves' hyperthyroidism and ophthalmopathy.

Sequencing used peripheral blood mononuclear cells (PBMCs), obtained at new diagnosis, from a patient treated with antithyroid drugs. The chain couples TRBV18 to TRBJ2-5, with D unresolved. The sequence came from a woman aged 40 to 50 with Graves disease. CDR3 nucleotide sequence: TGTGCCAGCTCACCACTTGGACAAGAGACCCAGTACTTC. It codes for CASSPLGQETQYF.